The source of this T cell receptor (beta chain) is a study of blood T cell repertoires in COVID-19. The CDR3 covers 14 residues. Germline V CDR1 and CDR2: ENHRY, SYGVKD. V gave up 6 bases and J gave up 8 bases; unmatched junction bases: 5. Sequencing was performed with immunoSEQ multiplex PCR; in TCRdb, only in-frame clones are kept and a portion is missing. The sample lists 250,000 to 300,000 clones, about 86% occurring once. The source material was peripheral blood. V is TRBV10-3 and J is TRBJ2-1, with 12 bases identical to TRBD2. This receptor was identified in a woman aged 70-85 years with COVID-19, enrolled during active disease. This chain's CDR3 is CAISLAGGADEQFF. CDR3 in DNA: TGTGCCATCAGCCTAGCGGGGGGGGCTGATGAGCAGTTCTTC.